This TCR beta chain appears in the sequencing data of a study of blood T cell repertoires in COVID-19. Across the whole study: Both acute and convalescent COVID-19 samples were obtained from the United States, Italy and Spain.

The table came from immunoSEQ multiplex PCR; TCRdb's copy has only in-frame clones and leaves some out. Here the sample spans over 35,000 clones, about 89% being singletons. The V gene's germline CDR1 is SGHDT and CDR2 YYEEEE. The CDR3 is 15 amino acids. Unmatched junction bases numbered 4, after V lost 2 bases and J lost 3 bases. The TCR sequence derives from a woman aged 25 to 39 in a cohort sampled during active COVID-19. Input material: peripheral blood. The rearrangement uses TRBV5-6 and TRBJ2-1; TRBD2 matches at 8 bases. The CDR3 nucleotides are TGTGCCAGCAGCTTCGCGGGGGGTTTCTACAATGAGCAGTTCTTC. Translation gives CASSFAGGFYNEQFF.